Below, 32 T cell receptor beta chains from the same sample are listed, as sequenced in a study of T cells in Graves' hyperthyroidism and ophthalmopathy. Regions amplified from RNA transcripts were the TCR beta CDR3 regions. With the HTBI primer set, the TCR CDR3 went through a first round of RT-PCR. Each CDR3 protein is one row after TCRdb ran MiXCR on the multiplex PCR reads. The profile covers 350,000 to 500,000 distinct CDR3 sequences, with around 15% appearing a single time and about 4.9% taken by the ten largest. Input material: blood. The receptors derive from a woman between 18 and 29 years old with Graves' hyperthyroidism.

This clonotype occurred many times. J is TRBJ1-1 and V is TRBV19, with D possibly being TRBD1 (5 bases). CDR3 length: 14 amino acids. V was cut by 3 bases and J by 1 base, with 9 bases left in between. Germline V gene lookup returns CDR1 LNHDA and CDR2 SQIVND (reference sequence). DNA for the CDR3: TGTGCCAGTAGTATTCAAGGGACGAACACTGAAGCTTTCTTT. Its translation: CASSIQGTNTEAFF.

This clonotype was seen ten or more times. V gene TRBV28 combines with J gene TRBJ2-5; 10 positions agree with TRBD2. The CDR3 runs to 15 residues. Unmatched junction bases numbered 7, after V lost 6 bases and J lost 3 bases. Per germline, CDR1 MDHEN and CDR2 SYDVKM. CDR3 amino acids: CASRHGLAAKETQYF. DNA of the CDR3: TGTGCCAGCAGACATGGACTAGCGGCAAAAGAGACCCAGTACTTC.

This clonotype was recorded at least ten times. The chain joins TRBV6-1 to TRBJ2-3; D is undetermined. The CDR3 extends over 16 amino acids. Trimming removed 5 bases from V and 2 bases from J, with 17 bases in between. CDR1 MNHNS and CDR2 SASEGT come from the germline V gene. Written as DNA, the CDR3 is TGTGCCAGCAGTCCCGTGCGACTGGACCTCACAGATACGCAGTATTTT. Encoded protein: CASSPVRLDLTDTQYF.

Ten or more counts support this clonotype. CDR3 amino acids: CASAQGTASYEQYF. The CDR3 nucleotides are TGTGCTAGTGCCCAAGGGACTGCATCCTACGAGCAGTACTTC. V is TRBV12-5 and J is TRBJ2-7; a possible D gene is TRBD2 (6 bases). Germline V gene sequence: CDR1 LGHNT, CDR2 FRNRAP. The V end lost 7 bases, the J end lost 1 base, and 14 bases lay between the germline ends. The CDR3 contains 14 residues.

This clonotype was counted at least ten times. The rearrangement links TRBV6-2 or TRBV6-3 to TRBJ1-5, with 8 bases matching TRBD1. The V gene end was trimmed by 2 bases and the J gene end by 9 bases; junction bases not matched to a gene: 12. Germline V gives CDR1 MNHEY, CDR2 SVGEGT. This CDR3 region has 16 residues. The CDR3 spells CASSYPRGPRAGPQHF. The DNA of the CDR3 is TGTGCCAGCAGTTACCCCAGGGGGCCAAGGGCAGGGCCCCAGCATTTT.

This clonotype was seen a few times. V and J are TRBV7-7 and TRBJ1-1; D ambiguous. In germline, CDR1 is SSHAT, CDR2 FNYEAQ (reference sequence). The CDR3 has 13 residues. Here the CDR3 DNA reads TGTGCTAGACTACGACATACTTACGCAGACGCTTTCTTT. Its protein is CARLRHTYADAFF.

This clonotype showed up many times. The rearrangement uses TRBV10-3 and TRBJ1-1, with D possibly being TRBD1 (5 bases). CDR3 length: 13 residues. The V gene's germline CDR1 is ENHRY and CDR2 SYGVKD. The V end lost 7 bases, the J end lost 5 bases, and 14 bases lay between the germline ends. The CDR3 reads CAIKEGPGTEAFF. DNA for the CDR3: TGTGCCATCAAGGAGGGGCCGGGGACTGAAGCTTTCTTT.

CDR3 residues: CSAGGGSSYNEQFF. CDR3 in DNA: TGCAGTGCCGGCGGGGGGAGCTCCTACAATGAGCAGTTCTTC. V usage is TRBV20-1 and J usage is TRBJ2-1, with 8 bases lining up with TRBD2. V lost 6 bases, J lost 0 bases, and 4 bases stayed unmatched. CDR1 is DFQATT, CDR2 SNEGSKA, per germline (reference sequence). This CDR3 has 14 residues.

This sequence joins TRBV5-1 and TRBJ2-6; no definite D call. The CDR3 totals 15 residues. Looked up from germline, CDR1 is SGHRS and CDR2 is YFSETQ. V was pared by 0 bases and J by 0 bases, with 4 bases between. This chain's CDR3 is CASSLVVSGANVLTF. The CDR3 DNA follows: TGCGCCAGCAGCTTGGTGGTCTCTGGGGCCAACGTCCTGACTTTC.

The chain couples TRBV19 to TRBJ2-3; TRBD1 matches at 9 bases. Trimming at V came to 5 bases and at J to 5 bases, leaving 5 bases not matched to a gene. The CDR3 totals 14 residues. Germline assignment: CDR1 LNHDA and CDR2 SQIVND (reference sequence). As DNA, the CDR3 is TGTGCCAGTAGTGGCGGGACAGGGCGAGATACGCAGTATTTT. It codes for CASSGGTGRDTQYF.

The chain has TRBV24-1 and TRBJ2-2; 9 nucleotides agree with TRBD1. Trimming took 4 bases from V and 6 from J; bases not matched to a gene: 5. Germline V lookup: CDR1 KGHDR, CDR2 SFDVKD. CDR3 length: 15 residues. The CDR3 DNA reads TGTGCCACCAGTGAGGGACAGGGCCCCCCCGGGGAGCTGTTTTTT. It is translated as CATSEGQGPPGELFF.

This clonotype came up many times. V usage is TRBV7-2 and J usage is TRBJ2-4; possible D gene TRBD2, 5 bases. CDR3 length: 15 amino acids. Between the trimmed V and J ends, which lost 0 bases and 3 bases, there was a span of 9 bases. Germline values: CDR1 SGHTA, CDR2 FQGNSA. Here the CDR3 DNA reads TGTGCCAGCAGCTTAGCGGGAGTGGTCAAAAACATTCAGTACTTC. Protein product: CASSLAGVVKNIQYF.

This clonotype was seen only a few times. The J gene is TRBJ1-2, the V gene TRBV7-8; 10 bases are shared with TRBD1. V lost 0 bases, J lost 0 bases, and 13 bases stayed unmatched. Germline CDR1 and CDR2: SGHVS and FQNEAQ. The length of the CDR3 is 20 residues. The CDR3 nucleotides read TGTGCCAGCAGCTTAGCTGAGGGCCGGGACAGGGGAACCTCTAACTATGGCTACACCTTC. Its protein is CASSLAEGRDRGTSNYGYTF.

In this sample, this clonotype turned up many times. This rearrangement joins TRBV7-8 to TRBJ1-4, with D maybe TRBD1 (5 bases). Trimming pared 5 bases from V and 3 bases from J, leaving 13 bases between. Germline CDR1 reads SGHVS; CDR2 reads FQNEAQ. The CDR3 runs to 15 residues. The CDR3 nucleotides are TGTGCCAGCAGCCCTTTAGGGGAGGCTAATGAAAAACTGTTTTTT. This sequence encodes CASSPLGEANEKLFF.

The rearrangement uses TRBV7-2 and TRBJ2-5; TRBD2 is a possible D gene (6 bases). V was pared by 0 bases and J by 4 bases, with 15 bases between. The CDR3 is 16 residues long. Germline-derived CDR1 and CDR2 are SGHTA and FQGNSA. In nucleotides, the CDR3 is TGTACCAGCAGCTTAGCGGGGGGACCCGGCACAGAGACCCAGTACTTC. Its protein is CTSSLAGGPGTETQYF. Variable domain in full (rest from reference TRBV7-2 and TRBJ2-5): GAGVSQSPSNKVTEKGKDVELRCDPISGHTALYWYRQSLGQGLEFLIYFQGNSAPDKSGLPSDRFSAERTGGSVSTLTIQRTQQEDSAVYLCTSSLAGGPGTETQYFGPGTRLLVL.

This clonotype was counted many times. The rearrangement uses TRBV30 and TRBJ2-7; TRBD1 is a possible D gene (6 bases). The germline V gene encodes CDR1 GTSNPN and CDR2 SVGIG (reference sequence). V gave up 0 bases and J gave up 7 bases, with 13 bases separating them. The CDR3 totals 13 residues. CDR3 residues: CAWSVLQGGEQYF. DNA of the CDR3: TGTGCCTGGAGTGTATTACAGGGTGGGGAGCAGTACTTC.

This clonotype was detected a few times. This rearrangement joins TRBV9 to TRBJ2-7; no reliable D call. The CDR3 has 13 amino acids. CDR1 is SGDLS and CDR2 is YYNGEE in the germline V gene. Trimming took off 2 bases at V and 2 bases at J, with 8 bases between the two ends. CDR3 sequence reads: CASSVDTPYEQYF. CDR3 nucleotides: TGTGCCAGCAGCGTCGACACTCCCTACGAGCAGTACTTC.

The chain uses TRBV12-5 and TRBJ2-7; 9 nucleotides line up with TRBD2. V was clipped by 7 bases and J by 8 bases; unmatched bases: 18. Looked up from germline, CDR1 is LGHNT and CDR2 is FRNRAP. This CDR3 is 16 amino acids long. This CDR3 reads CASAPPWASGKDQQYF. DNA for the CDR3: TGTGCTAGTGCTCCCCCCTGGGCTAGCGGGAAGGATCAGCAGTACTTC.

This clonotype occurred a few times. This CDR3 is CASRGTSQETQYF. Written as DNA, the CDR3 is TGTGCCAGCAGGGGGACTAGTCAAGAGACCCAGTACTTC. The rearrangement joins TRBV3-1 to TRBJ2-5; TRBD2 matches 8 bases. The CDR3 loop spans 13 amino acids. The junction had 2 bases not matched to a gene; V was cut back by 6 bases and J by 2 bases. Germline V lookup: CDR1 LGHDT, CDR2 YNNKEL (reference sequence).

The sample holds many counts of this clonotype. The CDR3: CSARGRNTIYF. The DNA of the CDR3 is TGCAGTGCTAGAGGCCGAAACACCATATATTTT. The V call is TRBV20-1, the J call TRBJ1-3, with D unresolved. Trimming pared 1 base from V and 5 bases from J, leaving 3 bases between. Looked up from germline, CDR1 is DFQATT and CDR2 is SNEGSKA (reference sequence). CDR3 size: 11 residues.

Concerning this clonotype: With a much larger clone just one base away, this may be a read error. V gene TRBV11-3 combines with J gene TRBJ1-2, with D possibly TRBD1 on 5 matching bases. The germline gives CDR1 SGHNT, CDR2 YENEEA. With 1 base removed from V and 4 bases from J, the gap between germline ends came to 13 bases. The CDR3 sequence is 15 residues long. CDR3 DNA sequence: TGTGCCAGCAGCTTAGTGCCCGGGGGGGGCTATGGCTACACCTTC. It is translated as CASSLVPGGGYGYTF.

The CDR3 reads CAIEAGPSNEQFF. The CDR3 bases are TGTGCCATCGAGGCGGGCCCCTCGAATGAGCAGTTCTTC. The rearrangement uses TRBV10-3 and TRBJ2-1, with D perhaps matching TRBD2 (5 bases). V was cut by 8 bases and J by 7 bases, with 15 bases left in between. Germline-derived CDR1 and CDR2 are ENHRY and SYGVKD. This CDR3 has 13 residues.

This clonotype was seen once. One end of the junction varies from germline; a read error may be responsible. This chain connects TRBV15 to TRBJ1-6, with 7 bases aligning to TRBD1. CDR3 length: 14 amino acids. The germline gives CDR1 LNHNV, CDR2 YYDKDF (reference sequence). The CDR3 sequence is CVTSRSQGSSPLHF. The CDR3 nucleotides read TGTGTCACCAGCAGGTCACAGGGGTCCTCACCCCTCCACTTT.

This clonotype has ten or more counts. The gene calls are TRBV7-2 and TRBJ2-4, with D possibly being TRBD1 (5 bases). V lost 4 bases to trimming and J lost 10 bases, with 8 bases between them. From germline, CDR1 is SGHTA and CDR2 FQGNSA. CDR3 length: 11 residues. CDR3 in amino acids: CASSSSGIQYF. As DNA, the CDR3 is TGTGCCAGCAGCTCGTCAGGGATTCAGTACTTC.

There are many counts of this clonotype. The rearrangement joins TRBV6-1 to TRBJ1-5, with TRBD1 identical over 8 bases. CDR1 and CDR2 from the germline V gene are MNHNS and SASEGT. This CDR3 is 14 amino acids long. With 6 bases clipped from V and 4 bases from J, the junction kept 5 bases outside the gene matches. The CDR3 DNA is TGTGCCAGCAGCGCCGGGACAGGAAATCAGCCCCAGCATTTT. This sequence encodes CASSAGTGNQPQHF.

Ten or more counts support this clonotype. The rearrangement uses TRBV28 and TRBJ2-7; TRBD2 matches at 9 bases. The CDR3 is made up of 13 amino acids. J was trimmed by 6 bases and V by 9 bases; bases with no gene match: 9. Germline V gene sequence: CDR1 MDHEN, CDR2 SYDVKM. The DNA of the CDR3 is TGTGCCAGTACCTGGACTAGCGCCGGCGAGCAGTACTTC. Protein sequence: CASTWTSAGEQYF.

This chain joins TRBV28 and TRBJ1-4; 11 nucleotides match TRBD1. The CDR3 contains 16 residues. V shed 7 bases and J 1 base; nucleotides not matched to a gene: 5. Germline V lookup: CDR1 MDHEN, CDR2 SYDVKM. CDR3 DNA: TGTGCCAGCACCCGGACAGGGGGCGGAACTAATGAAAAACTGTTTTTT. Its translation is CASTRTGGGTNEKLFF.

The genes are TRBV6-2 or TRBV6-3 and TRBJ1-2; TRBD1 is a possible D gene (5 bases). The CDR3 totals 15 residues. The germline CDR1 and CDR2 sequences are MNHEY and SVGEGT. The germline V and J ends were trimmed by 0 bases and 8 bases, with 16 bases remaining between them. CDR3 region: CASSYSRRDYGGYTF. The CDR3 region has the DNA TGTGCCAGCAGTTACTCGAGAAGGGACTATGGGGGCTACACCTTC.

This clonotype occurred many times. V and J are TRBV20-1 and TRBJ2-5; unclear D gene. The CDR3 loop spans 11 amino acids. Deletions cut 4 bases from V and 3 bases from J, with 6 bases between. Germline CDR1 is DFQATT and CDR2 is SNEGSKA (reference sequence). The CDR3 loop is CSATEKETQYF. CDR3 in DNA: TGCAGTGCTACAGAAAAAGAGACCCAGTACTTC.

The table lists this clonotype with many counts. The chain has TRBV6-1 and TRBJ2-1; unclear D gene. V lost 6 bases and J lost 7, with 22 bases in between. The CDR3 sequence is 16 residues long. The V gene's germline CDR1 is MNHNS and CDR2 SASEGT. CDR3 bases: TGTGCCAGCAGACACACGGCCGGGTCCACGGGTAATGAGCAGTTCTTC. Translated, it gives CASRHTAGSTGNEQFF.

The chain is built from TRBV9 and TRBJ1-3; TRBD1 is a possible D gene (6 bases). CDR3 length equals 18 residues. Deletions cut 2 bases from V and 0 bases from J, with 18 bases between. Germline CDR1 and CDR2: SGDLS and YYNGEE. CDR3 protein: CASSVERNRASSGNTIYF. CDR3 DNA sequence: TGTGCCAGCAGCGTCGAGCGGAACAGGGCAAGCTCTGGAAACACCATATATTTT.

As regards this clonotype: At one boundary the junction diverges from the germline segment, which might be a read error. This chain joins TRBV19 and TRBJ2-7, with D possibly TRBD2 on 6 matching bases. The CDR3 is 15 residues long. Germline assignment: CDR1 LNHDA and CDR2 SQIVND (reference sequence). The CDR3 protein is CASSQLTSIISEQYF. In DNA form, the CDR3 reads TGCGCCAGCAGCCAATTAACTAGCATTATTAGCGAGCAGTACTTC.